This record covers a single T cell receptor beta chain. Its cognate antigen has yet to be identified. Base qualities are missing; no much larger clone stands one base away. The record originates from a study of T-cell memory formation after mild COVID-19 (dated by TCRdb to the early 2020s). Background for the entire study: Most TCR sequence clusters were specific to one of the two donors. Two young, previously healthy adult volunteers made up the cohort, one male and one female. In a couple of donors, T-cell clones that expanded and contracted after mild COVID-19 were tracked by sequencing TCRalpha and TCRbeta repertoires over time. General study outcomes and caveats: Only a couple of mild cases were covered in the study, and larger cohorts including severe cases with pre-infection samples were considered necessary. Contracting CD4+ clones turned up mainly in the CM and EM memory subsets, whereas EMRA was where CD8+ clones were enriched. From day 15 to 85, contracting clones showed balanced CD4/CD8 phenotypes, whereas a second wave of clones that expanded from day 15 to 37 leaned towards CD4+. The detection of some responding clones in pre-infection memory suggests that pre-existing cross-reactive memory T cells joined the SARS-CoV-2 response. SARS-CoV-2 specificity of the second-wave clones peaking on day 37 was not confirmed.

The sequencer listed for this sample is Illumina NovaSeq 6000. Using 5'RACE with constant-segment primers, TCRalpha and TCRbeta cDNA libraries were constructed, with sample barcodes and unique molecular identifiers added in the process. Trizol reagent was used to extract RNA from every sample. Libraries were amplified in two PCR steps, with a second sample barcode and Illumina TruSeq adapters added in the second step. Sequencing of libraries was performed on an Illumina NovaSeq with 2 x 150 bp paired-end reads. Per the original workflow: The reads were demultiplexed and collapsed into UMI-guided consensus sequences using migec v1.2.7. With mixcr v2.1.11, UMI consensuses were aligned to TRA and TRB V and J templates and assembled into clonotypes. Clonotypes were classified as expanded or contracted when called significant by both edgeR and NoisET, with noise models trained on biological replicates. For edgeR calls, the thresholds were a false discovery rate-adjusted p below 0.01 and a log2 fold-change of 1. As an exploratory analysis of dynamics, PCA with hierarchical clustering was applied to max-normalized trajectories of the 1000 most abundant clonotypes. Separately sequenced CD4+ and CD8+ repertoires were used to assign the CD4 or CD8 phenotype of responding clones. Clones were called with MiXCR by TCRdb after fastp trimmed the public reads at Q25, and only in-frame beta chains were retained. Duplicate CDR3 protein sequences are folded into a single record with the most common DNA and genes. These V and J calls originate from TCRdb's pipeline instead of the authors' own analysis. The sample records a few hundred thousand distinct CDR3 sequences, 20% to 25% of which are singletons. Over 20% of the sample belongs to the ten largest clones.

Ficoll-Paque density gradient centrifugation was used to isolate PBMCs. The sample consisted of PBMCs or a T cell subset sorted from them (not recorded which). The sequence derives from a man aged 18 to 35 who had mild COVID-19 (a few samples of this study predate the infection). The sample titles of this study are shuffled in the database, so cell type and time point are left out; the donor was told from shared clones.

CDR3 reads: CASRRGRLWYGYTF. The bases read TGTGCCAGCCGCAGGGGGCGCTTGTGGTATGGCTACACCTTC. The V and J genes are TRBV12-3 or TRBV12-4 and TRBJ1-2; a stretch of 8 junction bases matches TRBD1. The CDR3 covers 14 residues, taking in both the cysteine and the phenylalanine. Only the CDR3 region is kept as DNA, spanning 42 bases read in frame from base 1. For this chain, trimming is 8 bases at the V end and 5 bases at the J end, and the number of junction bases without a gene match is 10.